Below, 14 T cell receptor beta chains from the same sample are listed, as sequenced in a study of shared clonotypes between healthy human individuals. Repertoires were generated with immunoSEQ multiplex PCR, while TCRdb's copy carries only in-frame clones and drops some. The sample contains approximately 2.5 million clones, 93% of which appear only once. Sequenced: naive CD4+ T cells from PBMCs. Subset given: CD45RA+ positively selected. The source is a man younger than 35 in good health. Some clones in this sample may be carry-over from other donors' samples.

The chain has TRBV7-2 and TRBJ2-1; either TRBD1 or TRBD2 may fit D (5 bases each). The germline CDR1 and CDR2 sequences are SGHTA and FQGNSA. The CDR3 length is 14 residues. The ends were cut back, 1 base at V and 15 bases at J, with 19 bases in the middle. The CDR3 protein is CASSLVRDPPGSFF. CDR3 nucleotides: TGTGCCAGCAGCTTAGTAAGGGACCCCCCGGGGTCGTTCTTC.

The genes are TRBV5-6 and TRBJ2-7, with 10 bases matching TRBD1. Per the germline V gene, CDR1 is SGHDT and CDR2 is YYEEEE. Losses at the gene ends were 4 bases for V and 4 bases for J; bases not matched to a gene: 5. The CDR3 consists of 14 residues. The CDR3 DNA follows: TGTGCCAGCAGCGCCGGGACAGGGGCTTACGAGCAGTACTTC. This gives the protein CASSAGTGAYEQYF. The entire variable domain, with the rest obtained from reference TRBV5-6 and TRBJ2-7, is as follows: DAGVTQSPTHLIKTRGQQVTLRCSPKSGHDTVSWYQQALGQGPQFIFQYYEEEERQRGNFPDRFSGHQFPNYSSELNVNALLLGDSALYLCASSAGTGAYEQYFGPGTRLTVT.

This chain uses TRBV7-8 with TRBJ2-2, with 11 bases aligning to TRBD2. Germline CDR1 and CDR2: SGHVS and FQNEAQ. V was pared by 6 bases and J by 6 bases, with 9 bases of the junction left unmatched. The CDR3 spans 16 residues. Written as DNA, the CDR3 is TGTGCCAGCAGACCACTAGCGGGAGTAATTCCCGGGGAGCTGTTTTTT. Encoded protein: CASRPLAGVIPGELFF.

The V gene is TRBV6-5, the J gene TRBJ1-2; 9 bases map to TRBD1. The germline CDR1 and CDR2 sequences are MNHEY and SVGAGI. The V gene end was trimmed by 2 bases and the J gene end by 8 bases; junction bases not matched to a gene: 9. The CDR3 totals 15 residues. This CDR3 reads CASSYGGGTGLGYTF. In DNA form, the CDR3 reads TGTGCCAGCAGTTACGGAGGTGGGACAGGGCTCGGCTACACCTTC.

Note on this clone: Within the sample, other DNA sequences also encode this same CDR3. CDR3 DNA sequence: TGCGCCAGCAGCTTGGTCTTGGAGGGAGAGACCCAGTACTTC. Protein: CASSLVLEGETQYF. The chain uses TRBV5-1 and TRBJ2-5, with D possibly TRBD2 on 6 matching bases. Trimming cost V 0 bases and J 4 bases, with 10 bases left between them. This CDR3 is built from 14 residues. In germline, CDR1 is SGHRS, CDR2 YFSETQ.

Worth noting for this clone: The sample holds other DNA sequences that translate to the same CDR3. V usage is TRBV2 and J usage is TRBJ1-5; D might be TRBD1 (6 bases). Trimming stripped 5 bases from V and 2 bases from J, with 10 bases between. Per germline, CDR1 SNHLY and CDR2 FYNNEI. CDR3 length equals 14 residues. The CDR3 coding sequence is TGTGCCAGCAGTCCACAGGGTCGCAATCAGCCCCAGCATTTT. This sequence encodes CASSPQGRNQPQHF. The complete variable domain, with remaining parts taken from reference TRBV2 and TRBJ1-5, reads EPEVTQTPSHQVTQMGQEVILRCVPISNHLYFYWYRQILGQKVEFLVSFYNNEISEKSEIFDDQFSVERPDGSNFTLKIRSTKLEDSAMYFCASSPQGRNQPQHFGDGTRLSIL.

This chain connects TRBV28 to TRBJ2-7; possible D gene TRBD2, 5 bases. Germline assignment: CDR1 MDHEN and CDR2 SYDVKM. This CDR3 spans 13 amino acids. V was cut by 11 bases and J by 1 base, with 15 bases left in between. The CDR3 reads CAGRRSGSYEQYF. The DNA of the CDR3 is TGTGCCGGTCGGCGGTCGGGATCCTACGAGCAGTACTTC.

The rearrangement uses TRBV7-8 and TRBJ2-1; 10 bases match TRBD1. The CDR3 contains 17 residues. V was clipped by 5 bases and J by 3 bases; unmatched bases: 10. The V gene's germline CDR1 is SGHVS and CDR2 FQNEAQ. This chain's CDR3 is CASSPPVWDRGYNEQFF. For the CDR3, the DNA is TGTGCCAGCAGCCCACCGGTTTGGGACAGGGGCTACAATGAGCAGTTCTTC. Full variable domain (outside the CDR3, taken from reference TRBV7-8 and TRBJ2-1): GAGVSQSPRYKVAKRGQDVALRCDPISGHVSLFWYQQALGQGPEFLTYFQNEAQLDKSGLPSDRFFAERPEGSVSTLKIQRTQQEDSAVYLCASSPPVWDRGYNEQFFGPGTRLTVL.

The chain recombines TRBV29-1 with TRBJ2-3, with TRBD1 as a possible D gene (5 bases). Per germline, CDR1 SQVTM and CDR2 ANQGSEA. Trimming stripped 3 bases from V and 5 bases from J, with 12 bases between. CDR3 length equals 13 residues. The CDR3 region is CSVDSGKGDTQYF. The CDR3 DNA is TGCAGCGTTGACTCAGGGAAAGGAGATACGCAGTATTTT.

The genes are TRBV7-9 and TRBJ1-2, with a possible D match to TRBD1 (5 bases). The V end lost 5 bases, the J end lost 2 bases, and 15 bases lay between the germline ends. This CDR3 comprises 15 residues. The germline CDR1 and CDR2 sequences are SEHNR and FQNEAQ (reference sequence). In DNA, the CDR3 is TGTGCCAGCAGCCGCGATGGGGCTGCGAACTATGGCTACACCTTC. This sequence encodes CASSRDGAANYGYTF.

The chain carries TRBV18 and TRBJ2-2; no clear D gene. Trimming removed 3 bases at V and 0 bases at J, with 11 bases between. The CDR3 spans 16 residues. Germline V CDR1 and CDR2: KGHSH, LQKENI. CDR3 nucleotide sequence: TGTGCCAGCTCACCTAACCTGGACGCGAACACCGGGGAGCTGTTTTTT. Protein: CASSPNLDANTGELFF.

This clone has just a few counts. Distinct nucleotide sequences in the sample also encode this CDR3. This chain uses TRBV7-9 with TRBJ1-1; D is unresolved. The length of the CDR3 is 14 residues. Per the germline V gene, CDR1 is SEHNR and CDR2 is FQNEAQ (reference sequence). The V end was cut by 4 bases, the J end by 1 base, with 10 bases between. CDR3 amino acids: CASSSPGGNTEAFF. CDR3 bases: TGTGCCAGCAGCTCACCGGGCGGGAACACTGAAGCTTTCTTT.

This rearrangement joins TRBV6-1 to TRBJ2-2; 7 bases match TRBD1. CDR3 size: 15 residues. The V segment lost 8 bases and the J segment 0 bases; nucleotides outside the gene matches: 6. The V gene's germline CDR1 is MNHNS and CDR2 SASEGT. The CDR3 spells CASPKGQPNTGELFF. CDR3 DNA: TGTGCCAGCCCAAAGGGACAGCCGAACACCGGGGAGCTGTTTTTT.

The chain carries TRBV27 and TRBJ1-4; D is undetermined. CDR3 length: 15 amino acids. Deletions cut 2 bases from V and 5 bases from J, with 12 bases between. The germline V gene has CDR1 MNHEY and CDR2 SMNVEV (reference sequence). The CDR3 protein is CASSLAPSYNEKLFF. For the CDR3, the DNA is TGTGCCAGCAGTTTAGCGCCGAGTTACAATGAAAAACTGTTTTTT.